Listed below are T cell receptor beta chains from one sample, sequenced in a study of spatial heterogeneity in lung cancer. TCRdb re-derived calls from the 5' RACE reads in MiXCR, one entry per CDR3 protein. The table lists over 2,000 distinct CDR3 sequences, 15% to 20% of them singletons. Sequencing was performed on PBMCs, taken at surgery. These receptor sequences come from a male donor with early-stage non-small cell lung cancer. CDR3s include the opening cysteine and the closing phenylalanine or tryptophan. A D gene is named only where the DNA matches it firmly. Size values are once, few and many counts, or a class for expanded clones, and some rows have none.

j_gene | abundance | v_gene | d_gene | len | CDR3aa | CDR3nt
TRBJ2-7 | - | TRBV7-9 | - | 19 | CASSPGHRAGIWNGNEQYF | TGTGCCAGCAGCCCCGGCCACAGGGCCGGGATTTGGAACGGGAACGAGCAGTACTTC
TRBJ2-2 | medium-sized | TRBV7-9 | - | 14 | CASSSWVFTGELFF | TGTGCCAGCAGCTCGTGGGTGTTCACCGGGGAGCTGTTTTTT
TRBJ2-1 | many | TRBV7-2 | - | 15 | CASSRDLLFRNEQFF | TGTGCCAGCAGCCGGGACCTCCTTTTTAGGAATGAGCAGTTCTTC
TRBJ2-1 | - | TRBV4-1 | - | 16 | CASSQGEGSAYNEQFF | TGCGCCAGCAGCCAAGGGGAAGGCTCAGCCTACAATGAGCAGTTCTTC
TRBJ1-1 | many | TRBV7-2 | TRBD1 | 15 | CASSFSGTGGTEAFF | TGTGCCAGCAGCTTCTCCGGGACAGGGGGCACTGAAGCTTTCTTT
TRBJ2-1 | medium-sized | TRBV20-1 | TRBD2 | 16 | CSARVLAGSSYNEQFF | TGCAGTGCTAGGGTTTTAGCGGGCAGCTCCTACAATGAGCAGTTCTTC
TRBJ2-3 | - | TRBV3-1 | - | 14 | CASSWAGSTDTQYF | TGTGCCAGCAGCTGGGCGGGTAGCACAGATACGCAGTATTTT
TRBJ1-3 | - | TRBV7-2 | - | 15 | CASSRVGGNGNTIYF | TGTGCCAGCAGCCGCGTTGGGGGTAATGGAAACACCATATATTTT
TRBJ2-7 | - | TRBV20-1 | - | 16 | CSARANVRASSYEQYF | TGCAGTGCTAGAGCAAATGTGAGAGCCAGCTCCTACGAGCAGTACTTC
TRBJ2-3 | few | TRBV20-1 | TRBD2 | 15 | CSARASGEPTDTQYF | TGCAGTGCTCGGGCTAGCGGGGAACCAACAGATACGCAGTATTTT
TRBJ2-1 | medium-sized | TRBV29-1 | TRBD1 | 15 | CSVEPRTGVYNEQFF | TGCAGCGTTGAGCCTAGGACAGGGGTCTACAATGAGCAGTTCTTC
TRBJ2-3 | medium-sized | TRBV11-2 | TRBD1 | 14 | CASTRDRVTDTQYF | TGTGCCAGCACCCGGGACAGGGTGACAGATACGCAGTATTTT
TRBJ2-7 | medium-sized | TRBV28 | TRBD1 | 13 | CASSAGTGIEQYF | TGTGCCAGCAGTGCCGGGACAGGGATCGAGCAGTACTTC
TRBJ2-3 | - | TRBV7-8 | - | 14 | CASSRPYSTDTQYF | TGTGCCAGCAGCCGACCTTATAGCACAGATACGCAGTATTTT
TRBJ2-3 | - | TRBV4-1 | TRBD2 | 16 | CASSQTAGVEADTQYF | TGCGCCAGCAGCCAAACGGCGGGAGTGGAGGCAGATACGCAGTATTTT
TRBJ2-5 | many | TRBV23-1 | - | 15 | CASSQSWDLEETQYF | TGCGCCAGCAGTCAATCGTGGGACCTGGAGGAGACCCAGTACTTC
TRBJ1-5 | many | TRBV30 | TRBD1 | 17 | CAWSPGQGRGGGQPQHF | TGTGCCTGGAGTCCGGGACAGGGGAGGGGAGGCGGTCAGCCCCAGCATTTT
TRBJ2-3 | - | TRBV9 | - | 13 | CASSIGNSDTQYF | TGTGCCAGCAGCATCGGGAACTCAGATACGCAGTATTTT
TRBJ1-3 | - | TRBV18 | - | 16 | CASCQDRSVSGNTIYF | TGTGCCAGCTGCCAGGACAGATCCGTCTCTGGAAACACCATATATTTT
TRBJ1-2 | medium-sized | TRBV28 | TRBD1 | 16 | CASARTGGYSNYGYTF | TGTGCCAGCGCAAGGACAGGGGGCTATTCTAACTATGGCTACACCTTC
TRBJ2-7 | medium-sized | TRBV30 | TRBD1 | 13 | CAWGGQTNYEQYF | TGTGCCTGGGGGGGACAGACCAACTACGAGCAGTACTTC
TRBJ2-2 | medium-sized | TRBV5-1 | - | 15 | CASTASGGRTGELFF | TGCGCCAGCACCGCTTCCGGGGGGCGAACCGGGGAGCTGTTTTTT
TRBJ1-2 | few | TRBV4-3 | - | 15 | CASSQDIGGTEGYTF | TGCGCCAGCAGCCAAGATATTGGGGGGACGGAGGGCTACACCTTC
TRBJ2-7 | once | TRBV4-3 | TRBD1 | 14 | CASSQGQGAYEQYF | TGCGCCAGCAGCCAAGGACAGGGGGCGTACGAGCAGTACTTC
TRBJ2-1 | medium-sized | TRBV12-3/TRBV12-4 | - | 13 | CASSLGLDNEQFF | TGTGCCAGCAGTTTGGGGTTGGACAATGAGCAGTTCTTC
TRBJ1-6 | medium-sized | TRBV19 | - | 17 | CASSIQPRTGRSSPLHF | TGTGCCAGTAGTATACAACCCAGGACCGGGCGGTCTTCACCCCTCCACTTT
TRBJ2-7 | medium-sized | TRBV6-5 | TRBD2 | 15 | CASSSGTSGSYEQYF | TGTGCCAGCAGTTCCGGGACTAGCGGCTCCTACGAGCAGTACTTC
TRBJ2-3 | medium-sized | TRBV25-1 | - | 13 | CASKVGSTDTQYF | TGTGCCAGCAAGGTCGGCAGCACAGATACGCAGTATTTT
TRBJ2-2 | - | TRBV12-3/TRBV12-4 | - | 13 | CASSFTATGELFF | TGTGCCAGCAGTTTTACAGCCACCGGGGAGCTGTTTTTT
TRBJ2-1 | - | TRBV7-2 | TRBD2 | 17 | CASSLLGTTSPYNEQFF | TGTGCCAGCAGCTTACTGGGGACTACAAGTCCATACAATGAGCAGTTCTTC
TRBJ2-4 | many | TRBV23-1 | TRBD2 | 17 | CASSPPQSGRRKNIQYF | TGCGCCAGCAGTCCCCCACAGAGCGGGAGACGGAAAAACATTCAGTACTTC
TRBJ2-1 | medium-sized | TRBV6-5 | - | 14 | CASSQDRKYNEQFF | TGTGCCAGCAGTCAAGACAGAAAATACAATGAGCAGTTCTTC
TRBJ2-7 | - | TRBV5-1 | - | 15 | CASSSQGVGSHEQYF | TGCGCCAGCAGCTCCCAGGGTGTCGGGTCCCACGAGCAGTACTTC